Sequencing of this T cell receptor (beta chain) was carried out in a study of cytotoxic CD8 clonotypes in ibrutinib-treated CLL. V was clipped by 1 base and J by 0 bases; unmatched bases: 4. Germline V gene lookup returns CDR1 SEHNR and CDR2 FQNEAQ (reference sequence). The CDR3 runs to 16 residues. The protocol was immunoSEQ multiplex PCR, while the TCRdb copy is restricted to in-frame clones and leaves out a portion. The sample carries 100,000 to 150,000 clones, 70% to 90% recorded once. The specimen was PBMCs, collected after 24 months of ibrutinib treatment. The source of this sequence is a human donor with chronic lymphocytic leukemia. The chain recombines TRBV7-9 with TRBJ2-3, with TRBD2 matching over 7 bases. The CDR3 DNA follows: TGTGCCAGCAGCTTAGAGCGGGGTGCTAGCACAGATACGCAGTATTTT. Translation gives CASSLERGASTDTQYF. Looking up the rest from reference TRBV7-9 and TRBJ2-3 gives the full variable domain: DTGVSQNPRHKITKRGQNVTFRCDPISEHNRLYWYRQTLGQGPEFLTYFQNEAQLEKSRLLSDRFSAERPKGSFSTLEIQRTEQGDSAMYLCASSLERGASTDTQYFGPGTRLTVL.